This T cell receptor beta chain was sequenced for a study of CD8 T cells in ankylosing spondylitis. TCRdb reanalysed the 5' RACE reads using MiXCR and keeps one entry per CDR3 protein. The sample includes roughly 440,000 distinct CDR3 sequences, 15% to 20% of them seen just once. CDR3 length equals 14 residues. Trimming took off 4 bases at V and 6 bases at J, with 16 bases between the two ends. Germline CDR1 is SGHAT and CDR2 is FQNNGV. Study outcomes and limitations: Clones linked to disease were reported to show significant enrichment in matched ankylosing spondylitis synovial fluid. Certain motif variants had earlier been reported in reactive arthritis synovial fluid and blood. There was a TCR beta motif, made of fewer than 10 highly homologous variants, that appeared characteristic of ankylosing spondylitis blood.

As for this clonotype: Its antigen is unidentified.

The chain carries TRBV11-2 and TRBJ2-7; a possible D gene is TRBD1 (6 bases). The sequence came from a male donor with ankylosing spondylitis. The specimen was blood, either unsorted or a sorted T cell fraction (not recorded which). CDR3 loop: CASSWGNQGGEQYF. As DNA, the CDR3 is TGTGCCAGCAGCTGGGGAAATCAAGGGGGCGAGCAGTACTTC.